The entry below gives a single TCR beta chain sequence along with its context. The identical CDR3 is also encoded by other nucleotide sequences in the sample. These data are taken from a study of blood T cell repertoires in COVID-19. V was cut by 2 bases and J by 5 bases, with 9 bases left in between. CDR1 is LNHDA and CDR2 is SQIVND in the germline V gene (reference sequence). The CDR3 loop spans 13 amino acids. Source study methods: Amplification of reference gene primers provided the estimated nucleated cell counts. Assay used: immunoSEQ multiplex PCR; TCRdb lists only in-frame clones, some missing. V, J and clone size reflect that table, while D and trimming were determined from the DNA. The sample shows roughly 390,000 clones, about 85% of them seen only once.

The J gene is TRBJ2-5, the V gene TRBV19; perhaps TRBD1 as D (5 bases). This clonotype was obtained from a woman under 30 with acute or convalescent COVID-19. What was sequenced was peripheral blood. The CDR3 region is CASSIRGQETQYF. In DNA, the CDR3 is TGTGCCAGTAGTATAAGGGGCCAGGAGACCCAGTACTTC.